This TCR beta chain was captured by sequencing in a study of blood T cell repertoires in COVID-19. Study-wide background: The United States, Italy and Spain were the sources of the acute and convalescent COVID-19 samples.

Germline V gene data show CDR1 as SQVTM and CDR2 as ANQGSEA. This CDR3 region has 14 residues. A word on this clone: One base away lies a much larger clone, so this may be a sequencing read error. This same CDR3 is encoded by further DNA sequences in the sample.

In the authors' methods: Amplified reference gene primers provided the basis for estimating nucleated cell counts. Libraries were prepared by immunoSEQ multiplex PCR; TCRdb keeps only in-frame clonotypes and omits some of them. The V and J calls and clone size come from that table; D and trimming were worked out from the DNA. In the table there are 60,000 to 90,000 clones, less than 90% of which are singletons. This chain connects TRBV29-1 to TRBJ2-7; D not resolved. Input material: peripheral blood. The sequence was obtained from a man between 60 and 70 years old with active or convalescent COVID-19. The CDR3 DNA follows: TGCAGTGTTGAAGATGGTAGAGCCCCCTACGAGCAGTACTTC. It specifies CSVEDGRAPYEQYF.